The entry below gives a single T cell receptor (beta chain) sequence along with its context. The CDR3 covers 14 residues. Germline CDR1 is SQVTM and CDR2 is ANQGSEA. Trimming cost V 2 bases and J 5 bases; bases outside gene matches: 5. The sample originates from a study of blood T cell repertoires in COVID-19. Study summary: PBMCs, B-cell-depleted T cells, or T cells provided the cDNA or gDNA that made up the material.

Clones were read by immunoSEQ multiplex PCR, and TCRdb kept only the in-frame ones, dropping some. Among about 120,000 clones listed, around 87% were seen once. The sequenced material came from peripheral blood. This receptor was obtained from a woman in her seventies with acute or convalescent COVID-19. The chain joins TRBV29-1 to TRBJ2-3; 9 positions agree with TRBD1. The CDR3 bases are TGCAGCGTTGAAACAGGGGGCTGGGGAGATACGCAGTATTTT. Encoded protein: CSVETGGWGDTQYF.